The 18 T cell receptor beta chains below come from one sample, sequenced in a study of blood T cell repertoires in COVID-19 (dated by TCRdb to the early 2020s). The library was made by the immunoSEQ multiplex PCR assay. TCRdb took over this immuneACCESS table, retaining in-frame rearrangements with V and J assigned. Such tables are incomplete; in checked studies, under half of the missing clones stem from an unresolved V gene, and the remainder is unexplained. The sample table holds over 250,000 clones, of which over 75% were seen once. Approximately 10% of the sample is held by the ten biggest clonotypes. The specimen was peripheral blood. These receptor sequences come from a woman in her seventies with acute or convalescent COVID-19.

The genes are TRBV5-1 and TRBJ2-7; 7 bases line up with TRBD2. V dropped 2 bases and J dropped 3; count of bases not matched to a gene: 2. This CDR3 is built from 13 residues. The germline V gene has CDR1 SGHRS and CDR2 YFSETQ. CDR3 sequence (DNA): TGCGCCAGCAGCTTTTCGGGGGGCTACGAGCAGTACTTC. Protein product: CASSFSGGYEQYF.

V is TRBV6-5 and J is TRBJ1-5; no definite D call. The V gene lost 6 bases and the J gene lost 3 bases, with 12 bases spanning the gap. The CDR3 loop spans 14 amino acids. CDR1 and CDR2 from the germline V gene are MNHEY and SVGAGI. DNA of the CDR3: TGTGCCAGCAGCTTCCGGGATTACAATCAGCCCCAGCATTTT. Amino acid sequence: CASSFRDYNQPQHF.

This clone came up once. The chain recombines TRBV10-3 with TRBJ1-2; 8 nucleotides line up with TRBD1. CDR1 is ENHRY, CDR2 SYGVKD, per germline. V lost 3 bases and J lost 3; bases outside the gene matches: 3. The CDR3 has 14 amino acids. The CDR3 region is CAISDQGADYGYTF. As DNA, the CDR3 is TGTGCCATCAGTGACCAGGGGGCTGACTATGGCTACACCTTC.

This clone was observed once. CDR3 in amino acids: CATHRGDTDTQYF. CDR3 bases: TGTGCCACTCACAGGGGGGACACAGATACGCAGTATTTT. The V and J genes are TRBV12-3 or TRBV12-4 and TRBJ2-3; 8 nucleotides match TRBD1. The ends lost 10 bases at V and 2 bases at J; junction bases unmatched: 5. The CDR3 sequence is 13 residues long.

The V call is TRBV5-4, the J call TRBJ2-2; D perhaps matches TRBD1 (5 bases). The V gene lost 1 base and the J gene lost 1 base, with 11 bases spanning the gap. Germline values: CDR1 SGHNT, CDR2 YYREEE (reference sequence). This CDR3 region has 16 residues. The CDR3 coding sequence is TGTGCCAGCAGCTTGAATAAGGGGTTGAACACCGGGGAGCTGTTTTTT. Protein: CASSLNKGLNTGELFF.

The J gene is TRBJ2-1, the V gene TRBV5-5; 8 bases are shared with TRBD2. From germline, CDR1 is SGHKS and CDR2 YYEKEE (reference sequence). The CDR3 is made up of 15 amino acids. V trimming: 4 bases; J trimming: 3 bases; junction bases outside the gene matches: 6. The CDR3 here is CASSPSGGVYNEQFF. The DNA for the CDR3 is TGTGCCAGCAGCCCAAGCGGGGGAGTCTACAATGAGCAGTTCTTC.

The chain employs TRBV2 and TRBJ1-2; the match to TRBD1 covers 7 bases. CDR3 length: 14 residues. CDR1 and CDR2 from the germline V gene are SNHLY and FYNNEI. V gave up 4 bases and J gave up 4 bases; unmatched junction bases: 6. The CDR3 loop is CASSARAGGYGYTF. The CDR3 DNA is TGTGCCAGCAGTGCCCGAGCAGGGGGCTATGGCTACACCTTC.

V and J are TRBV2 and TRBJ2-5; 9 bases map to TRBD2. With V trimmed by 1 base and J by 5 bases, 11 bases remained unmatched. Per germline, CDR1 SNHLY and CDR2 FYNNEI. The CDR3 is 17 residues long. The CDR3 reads CASSEEASGAFGETQYF. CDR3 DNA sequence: TGTGCCAGCAGTGAAGAGGCTAGCGGGGCCTTCGGGGAGACCCAGTACTTC.

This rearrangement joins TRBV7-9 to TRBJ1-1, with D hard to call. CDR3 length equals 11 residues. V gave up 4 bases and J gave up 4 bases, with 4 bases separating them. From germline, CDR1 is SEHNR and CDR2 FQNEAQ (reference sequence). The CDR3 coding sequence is TGTGCCAGCAGCTCCTCCACTGAAGCTTTCTTT. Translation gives CASSSSTEAFF.

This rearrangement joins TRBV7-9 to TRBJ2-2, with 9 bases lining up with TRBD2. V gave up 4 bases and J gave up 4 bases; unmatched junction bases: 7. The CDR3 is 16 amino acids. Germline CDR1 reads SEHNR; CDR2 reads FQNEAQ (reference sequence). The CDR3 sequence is CASSYLAGAPTGELFF. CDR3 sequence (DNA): TGTGCCAGCAGCTATTTAGCGGGGGCGCCCACCGGGGAGCTGTTTTTT.

The DNA of the CDR3 is TGTGCCAGCTCCCAAAGGGCAGGGGCTGGGGCCAACGTCCTGACTTTC. As protein: CASSQRAGAGANVLTF. V usage is TRBV18 and J usage is TRBJ2-6; D is perhaps TRBD1 (6 bases). V was shortened by 6 bases and J by 2 bases, with 14 bases between the two germline ends. Germline loops: CDR1 KGHSH, CDR2 LQKENI. There are 16 residues in the CDR3. Full variable domain (rest looked up from reference TRBV18 and TRBJ2-6): NAGVMQNPRHLVRRRGQEARLRCSPMKGHSHVYWYRQLPEEGLKFMVYLQKENIIDESGMPKERFSAEFPKEGPSILRIQQVVRGDSAAYFCASSQRAGAGANVLTFGAGSRLTVL.

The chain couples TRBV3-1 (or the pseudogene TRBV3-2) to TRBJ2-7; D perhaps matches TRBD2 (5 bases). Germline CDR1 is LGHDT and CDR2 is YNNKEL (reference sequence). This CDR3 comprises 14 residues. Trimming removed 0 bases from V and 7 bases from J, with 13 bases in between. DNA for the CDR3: TGTGCCAGCAGCCAAGATCCGGCTACGGGGGAGCAGTACTTC. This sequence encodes CASSQDPATGEQYF.

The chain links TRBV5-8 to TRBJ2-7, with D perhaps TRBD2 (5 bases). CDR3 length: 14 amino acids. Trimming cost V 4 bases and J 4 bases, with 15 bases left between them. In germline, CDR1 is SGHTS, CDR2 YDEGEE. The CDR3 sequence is CASSRESTRYEQYF. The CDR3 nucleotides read TGTGCCAGCAGCCGGGAAAGTACTAGATACGAGCAGTACTTC.

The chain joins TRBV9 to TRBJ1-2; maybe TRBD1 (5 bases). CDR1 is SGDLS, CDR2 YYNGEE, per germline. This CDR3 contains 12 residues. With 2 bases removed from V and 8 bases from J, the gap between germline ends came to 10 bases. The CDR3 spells CASSVEGRGYTF. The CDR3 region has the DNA TGTGCCAGCAGCGTGGAGGGGAGAGGCTACACCTTC.

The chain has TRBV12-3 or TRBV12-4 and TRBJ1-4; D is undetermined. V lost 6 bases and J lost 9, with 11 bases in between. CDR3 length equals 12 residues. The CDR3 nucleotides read TGTGCCAGCAGCCCCGCGGCGCAAAAACTGTTTTTT. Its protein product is CASSPAAQKLFF.

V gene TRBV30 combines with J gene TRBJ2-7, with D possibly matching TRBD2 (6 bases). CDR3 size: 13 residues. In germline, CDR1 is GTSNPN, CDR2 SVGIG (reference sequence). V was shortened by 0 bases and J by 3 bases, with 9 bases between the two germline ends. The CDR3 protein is CAWSVHGGYEQYF. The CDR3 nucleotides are TGTGCCTGGAGTGTACACGGGGGCTACGAGCAGTACTTC.

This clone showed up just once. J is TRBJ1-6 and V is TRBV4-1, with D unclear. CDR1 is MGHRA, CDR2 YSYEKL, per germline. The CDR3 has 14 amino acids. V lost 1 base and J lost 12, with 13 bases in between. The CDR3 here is CASSQVGRLLPLHF. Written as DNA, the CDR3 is TGCGCCAGCAGCCAAGTCGGCCGACTTCTACCCCTCCACTTT.

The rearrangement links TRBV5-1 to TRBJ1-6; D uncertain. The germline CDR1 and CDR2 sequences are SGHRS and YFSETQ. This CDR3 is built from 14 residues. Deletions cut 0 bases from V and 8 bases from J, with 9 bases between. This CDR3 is CASSLDSSYSPLHF. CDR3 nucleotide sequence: TGCGCCAGCAGCTTGGACAGTTCGTATTCACCCCTCCACTTT.